This is a list of T cell receptor beta chains from one sample in a study of T cell responses to AZD1222 COVID-19 vaccine. The data were produced by immunoSEQ multiplex PCR, yet TCRdb's version contains in-frame clones alone and is incomplete. The repertoire holds around 140,000 clones, with 70% to 90% as singletons. The starting material was peripheral blood, obtained on day 0 of AZD1222 vaccination. The source is an adult in good health. CDR3s include the opening cysteine and the closing phenylalanine or tryptophan. D genes are given only for firm matches.

J gene: TRBJ1-5; D gene: .; V gene: TRBV3-1/TRBV3-2; CDR3 protein: CASSLSPQGGQPQHF; CDR3 DNA: TGTGCCAGCAGCCTCTCCCCACAGGGCGGTCAGCCCCAGCATTTT
J gene: TRBJ2-1; D gene: .; V gene: TRBV15; CDR3 protein: CATSTRQVLGFEQFF; CDR3 DNA: TGTGCCACCAGCACCAGACAGGTCCTAGGATTTGAGCAGTTCTTC
J gene: TRBJ1-1; D gene: .; V gene: TRBV2; CDR3 protein: CASSAGQWVTEAFF; CDR3 DNA: TGTGCCAGCAGTGCGGGACAATGGGTGACTGAAGCTTTCTTT
J gene: TRBJ1-2; D gene: TRBD1; V gene: TRBV19; CDR3 protein: CASSNEGARGYTF; CDR3 DNA: TGTGCCAGTAGTAATGAGGGGGCTCGAGGCTACACCTTC
J gene: TRBJ1-2; D gene: .; V gene: TRBV18; CDR3 protein: CASSSFRGIGDGYTF; CDR3 DNA: TGTGCCAGCTCATCATTCCGGGGGATCGGGGATGGCTACACCTTC
J gene: TRBJ1-4; D gene: .; V gene: TRBV5-1; CDR3 protein: CASTGLPEEKLFF; CDR3 DNA: TGCGCCAGCACGGGACTCCCGGAGGAAAAACTGTTTTTT
J gene: TRBJ2-7; D gene: .; V gene: TRBV19; CDR3 protein: CASSTGSSYEQYF; CDR3 DNA: TGTGCCAGTAGTACAGGAAGCTCCTACGAGCAGTACTTC
J gene: TRBJ1-4; D gene: TRBD1; V gene: TRBV11-2; CDR3 protein: CASSLGQGAEKLFF; CDR3 DNA: TGTGCCAGCAGCTTAGGGCAGGGGGCTGAAAAACTGTTTTTT
J gene: TRBJ1-2; D gene: .; V gene: TRBV2; CDR3 protein: CASRRFSGEGYTF; CDR3 DNA: TGTGCCAGCAGGAGGTTCTCAGGGGAAGGCTACACCTTC
J gene: TRBJ2-2; D gene: .; V gene: TRBV3-1/TRBV3-2; CDR3 protein: CASSLAAGTGELFF; CDR3 DNA: TGTGCCAGCAGCCTAGCGGCAGGCACCGGGGAGCTGTTTTTT
J gene: TRBJ2-2; D gene: .; V gene: TRBV2; CDR3 protein: CASNWRVTGELFF; CDR3 DNA: TGTGCCAGCAATTGGCGGGTCACCGGGGAGCTGTTTTTT
J gene: TRBJ1-4; D gene: .; V gene: TRBV5-6; CDR3 protein: CASSPGPTGEKLFF; CDR3 DNA: TGTGCCAGCAGCCCAGGCCCAACAGGTGAAAAACTGTTTTTT
J gene: TRBJ1-5; D gene: .; V gene: TRBV20-1; CDR3 protein: CSASRTAGGNQPQHF; CDR3 DNA: TGCAGTGCTAGTCGGACAGCCGGGGGCAATCAGCCCCAGCATTTT
J gene: TRBJ1-5; D gene: TRBD1; V gene: TRBV6-5; CDR3 protein: CASSIQGESNQPQHF; CDR3 DNA: TGTGCCAGCAGCATACAGGGGGAAAGCAATCAGCCCCAGCATTTT
J gene: TRBJ2-7; D gene: .; V gene: TRBV5-4; CDR3 protein: CASRGYDEQYF; CDR3 DNA: TGTGCCAGCAGGGGGTACGACGAGCAGTACTTC
J gene: TRBJ2-2; D gene: TRBD2; V gene: TRBV7-8; CDR3 protein: CASSSRTSGTGELFF; CDR3 DNA: TGTGCCAGCAGCTCCAGGACTAGCGGGACCGGGGAGCTGTTTTTT